This TCR beta chain derives from a study of metastatic and nonmetastatic thyroid tumors. Study-wide background: The comparison covered peripheral blood and tumor or nodule tissue in malignant and benign thyroid patients.

General observations from the study: The reported finding was significantly higher TCR beta diversity in malignant thyroid tumors relative to benign nodules, in blood and tumor.

V was shortened by 0 bases and J by 5 bases, with 13 bases between the two germline ends. CDR1 is LGHDT, CDR2 YNNKEL, per germline (reference sequence). The CDR3 covers 15 residues. In the authors' methods: Researchers built a distant-metastasis classifier for papillary thyroid cancer that drew on CDR3 differences across clinicopathological groups. TCRdb ran MiXCR on the PCR reads. The V and J calls, along with clone size, are taken from TCRdb and not from the paper's own processing. Here the sample spans some 93,000 clones, about an eighth being singletons. This clone was observed at least ten times. Its antigen is still unknown. Among the patients, none had received any treatment before thyroid surgery.

What was sequenced was blood. V usage is TRBV3-1 and J usage is TRBJ2-5, with D hard to call. The receptor was derived from a female donor with papillary thyroid cancer or a benign thyroid nodule (not recorded which). Some clones in this sample may be carry-over from other donors' samples. This CDR3 is CASSQDLADRETQYF. CDR3 nucleotide sequence: TGTGCCAGCAGCCAAGATTTGGCGGATAGGGAGACCCAGTACTTC.